This T cell receptor beta chain was sequenced in a study of shared T cell receptors in the human thymus. V gave up 4 bases and J gave up 5 bases, with 11 bases separating them. The CDR3 sequence is 13 residues long. Germline V lookup: CDR1 PRHDT, CDR2 FYEKMQ (reference sequence). Data came from immunoSEQ multiplex PCR; TCRdb stores just in-frame clones and leaves some out. The profile shows 720,000 or so clones, approximately 83% of them singletons. In addition, the sample was reused for a study of human thymus T cells. In that study: It was from resections taken during corrective heart surgery that the thymus tissue came.

The specimen sequenced was thymocytes. The clonotype was recovered from a girl under three years old with a congenital heart defect. The V call is TRBV13, the J call TRBJ1-1; D not certain. CDR3 nucleotide sequence: TGTGCCAGCAGCTGCGGGTGGGGAACTGAAGCTTTCTTT. Translating gives CASSCGWGTEAFF.